This T cell receptor (beta chain) was recorded in a study of graft-versus-host responses after intestinal transplantation. Turning to the study itself: Among the recipients, transplants were multivisceral, liver-intestinal, or isolated intestinal.

Germline V lookup: CDR1 SGHDT, CDR2 YYEEEE. The ends were cut back, 0 bases at V and 6 bases at J, with 15 bases in the middle. The CDR3 runs to 15 residues. Clones were sequenced by immunoSEQ multiplex PCR, and TCRdb holds only the in-frame ones, with some missing. The profile shows approximately 89,000 clones, roughly 93% of them singletons. This clone was detected a few times. Its antigen is undetermined. Study-wide results and limits: Detected in recipient marrow were GvH clones, some of which were first observed in ileum or blood. Patients with graft-donor T cell macrochimerism had high graft-versus-host to host-versus-graft clonal ratios in allografts.

The V call is TRBV5-6, the J call TRBJ1-1; unclear D gene. Sequencing used unstimulated CD8+ T cells sorted from spleen or lymph node cells, obtained before transplant. This receptor was taken from a human donor who was the organ donor for an intestinal transplant. CDR3 in DNA: TGTGCCAGCAGCTTGGGACCCCGGGAATCCCCTGAAGCTTTCTTT. Protein sequence: CASSLGPRESPEAFF.